This note documents a single T cell receptor (beta chain) sequence. Its antigen is still unknown. Germline lookup yields CDR1 MNHEY and CDR2 SVGAGI. The CDR3 is 13 residues long. Trimming took 6 bases from V and 2 from J, leaving 11 bases between them. The data were produced by immunoSEQ multiplex PCR, yet TCRdb's version contains in-frame clones alone and is incomplete. The data show about 320,000 clones, with 70% to 90% seen just once and 1.9% held by the top ten. The sample belongs to a study of Ad26.COV2.S vaccination and SARS-CoV-2 variants. Overall study context: Sample donor was a member of the COV1001 Ad26.COV2.S trial arm.

Specified treatment: some 20 received Ad26.COV2.S at low or high dose, single or two shots; 5 received placebo; per-sample allocation not given. Sampling occurred on day 63 after the first vaccine or placebo injection. Based in Boston, the donor was an adult of 18-55 years. Whole-study results and caveats: Vaccine and placebo recipients had similar non-spike TCR breadth. The TCR breadth and depth analyses may have understated or missed part of the total T cell responses.

This specimen was peripheral blood, taken in a trial of Ad26.COV2.S vaccine versus placebo. This TCR derives from a person aged 18 to 65 who received the Ad26.COV2.S COVID-19 vaccine or a placebo. This chain joins TRBV6-5 and TRBJ2-7, with D perhaps matching TRBD1 (6 bases). CDR3 nucleotides: TGTGCCAGCAGATTACAGGGAACCTACGAGCAGTACTTC. Amino acid sequence: CASRLQGTYEQYF.